The 6 T cell receptor beta chains below all came from one sample that was sequenced in a study of response to subunit inactivated influenza vaccine. TCRdb independently ran MiXCR on the RT-PCR reads; one entry per CDR3 protein. Of 530,000 or so distinct CDR3 sequences listed, 12% are singletons. Source: PBMCs from blood, taken on the day of vaccination. The receptors come from a man aged 50-59 years who received an inactivated influenza vaccine.

In this sample, this clonotype turned up many times. The V call is TRBV12-3 or TRBV12-4, the J call TRBJ2-4, with unresolved D. V lost 7 bases, J lost 7 bases, and 17 bases lay in between. The CDR3 is 14 amino acids. CDR3 sequence: CASTPGHPQNIQYF. The CDR3 DNA is TGTGCCAGCACCCCCGGGCACCCCCAGAACATTCAGTACTTC.

This clonotype showed up just a few times. This chain connects TRBV7-6 to TRBJ2-7, with 10 bases matching TRBD1. Germline trimming cut 5 bases from V and 4 bases from J; bases unmatched to any gene: 5. Germline V gene lookup returns CDR1 SGHVS and CDR2 FNYEAQ. This CDR3 is built from 14 residues. Here the CDR3 DNA reads TGTGCCAGCAGCATGGGACAGGGGAATTACGAGCAGTACTTC. Translated: CASSMGQGNYEQYF. The whole variable domain, filled in from reference TRBV7-6 and TRBJ2-7, reads GAGVSQSPRYKVTKRGQDVALRCDPISGHVSLYWYRQALGQGPEFLTYFNYEAQQDKSGLPNDRFSAERPEGSISTLTIQRTEQRDSAMYRCASSMGQGNYEQYFGPGTRLTVT.

The chain has TRBV4-1 and TRBJ2-3; D not certain. This CDR3 spans 15 amino acids. Per the germline V gene, CDR1 is MGHRA and CDR2 is YSYEKL. V lost 2 bases, J lost 0 bases, and 9 bases lay in between. CDR3 nucleotide sequence: TGCGCCAGCAGCCAAAACCCCAGGAGCACAGATACGCAGTATTTT. This translates into CASSQNPRSTDTQYF.

This clonotype turned up a few times. The chain uses TRBV6-1 and TRBJ2-7; the D is unclear. This CDR3 has 16 amino acids. Germline loops: CDR1 MNHNS, CDR2 SASEGT. Trimming left V 1 base short and J 0 bases short, with 13 bases between. CDR3 region: CASSEEESTSSYEQYF. In nucleotides, the CDR3 is TGTGCCAGCAGTGAAGAGGAGTCTACAAGCTCCTACGAGCAGTACTTC.

The chain is built from TRBV5-1 and TRBJ2-7, with unresolved D. The CDR3 is 12 amino acids. V gave up 3 bases and J gave up 5 bases, with 9 bases separating them. CDR1 and CDR2 from the germline V gene are SGHRS and YFSETQ. In DNA form, the CDR3 reads TGCGCCAGCAGCTCACGAGGTGACGAGCAGTACTTC. Translation gives CASSSRGDEQYF.

This clonotype has more than one count but fewer than ten. The chain employs TRBV12-3 or TRBV12-4 and TRBJ2-1; the match to TRBD2 covers 7 bases. J was trimmed by 1 base and V by 6 bases; bases with no gene match: 3. The CDR3 covers 14 residues. Here the CDR3 reads CASSRAGSYNEQFF. In DNA, the CDR3 is TGTGCCAGCAGCCGAGCGGGATCCTACAATGAGCAGTTCTTC.